The 17 T cell receptor beta chains below all came from one sample that was sequenced in a study of cytomegalovirus exposure and HLA in healthy donors (dated by TCRdb to about 2017). The library was produced with the immunoSEQ multiplex PCR assay. The multiplex PCR relied on a mix of 60 forward primers for TCR Vbeta segments and 13 reverse primers for TCR Jbeta segments. Entries here come from immuneACCESS through TCRdb and include only in-frame sequences with V and J called. Some clones fail to appear in such tables; in the studies checked, an unresolved V gene covers under half of the shortfall, and the cause of the remainder is unknown. This sample is represented by roughly 120,000 clones; around 61% of them were singletons. The biggest ten clones account for 2.2% of the sample. Sequencing was performed on PBMCs. Receptor source: a woman aged 25-40 years in good health and CMV-seronegative.

This chain uses TRBV7-8 with TRBJ1-5; unclear D gene. Germline-derived CDR1 and CDR2 are SGHVS and FQNEAQ. The CDR3 covers 15 residues. Between the trimmed V and J ends, which lost 2 bases and 0 bases, there was a span of 8 bases. The CDR3 DNA reads TGTGCCAGCAGCTTATCCGCTATTAGCAATCAGCCCCAGCATTTT. Translated, it gives CASSLSAISNQPQHF.

In its sample, this clone was seen many times. The chain combines TRBV6-6 with TRBJ2-2, with TRBD1 matching over 8 bases. Losses at the gene ends were 5 bases for V and 4 bases for J; bases not matched to a gene: 6. Germline CDR1 and CDR2: MNHNY and SVGAGI (reference sequence). The CDR3 runs 15 residues. The CDR3 DNA is TGTGCCAGCAGTGCCGACAGGGGAGCCACCGGGGAGCTGTTTTTT. The encoded protein is CASSADRGATGELFF.

The chain employs TRBV6-5 and TRBJ2-1, with 7 bases that match TRBD2. The V gene end was trimmed by 6 bases and the J gene end by 9 bases; junction bases not matched to a gene: 11. CDR1 and CDR2 from the germline V gene are MNHEY and SVGAGI. The CDR3 extends over 14 amino acids. The CDR3 DNA reads TGTGCCAGCAGCCCCACCGGGACTACAATTGAGCAGTTCTTC. Protein: CASSPTGTTIEQFF.

In this sample, this clone turned up a few times. The chain has TRBV4-1 and TRBJ2-1, with 8 bases aligning to TRBD2. Germline loops: CDR1 MGHRA, CDR2 YSYEKL. Germline trimming cut 7 bases from V and 3 bases from J; bases unmatched to any gene: 5. The length of the CDR3 is 14 residues. The DNA for the CDR3 is TGCGCCAGCACGCCTAGCGGGTACTACAATGAGCAGTTCTTC. Translation: CASTPSGYYNEQFF.

The chain is built from TRBV27 and TRBJ2-7; D uncertain. The germline V gene has CDR1 MNHEY and CDR2 SMNVEV (reference sequence). The CDR3 sequence is 13 residues long. V was trimmed by 7 bases and J by 2 bases, leaving 12 bases between them. CDR3 sequence (DNA): TGTGCCAGCAAGGCGGCCCTCCCCTACGAGCAGTACTTC. Translating gives CASKAALPYEQYF.

This clone was counted a few times. The rearrangement uses TRBV7-2 and TRBJ2-5; TRBD2 is a possible D gene (5 bases). The CDR3 sequence is 11 residues long. Trimming stripped 5 bases from V and 4 bases from J, with 5 bases between. Germline-derived CDR1 and CDR2 are SGHTA and FQGNSA. This CDR3 is CASSAGETQYF. The CDR3 DNA is TGTGCCAGCAGCGCGGGAGAGACCCAGTACTTC.

This clone appeared a few times. The chain couples TRBV6-1 to TRBJ2-3, with 10 bases identical to TRBD2. The CDR3 is made up of 18 amino acids. CDR1 MNHNS and CDR2 SASEGT come from the germline V gene. Trimming cost V 4 bases and J 1 base; bases outside gene matches: 11. CDR3 coding DNA: TGTGCCAGCAGTGTACTAGCGGGATCCCAGGAGGGCACAGATACGCAGTATTTT. This encodes CASSVLAGSQEGTDTQYF.

V gene TRBV6-5 combines with J gene TRBJ2-7, with TRBD2 identical over 9 bases. The CDR3 length is 16 residues. CDR1 is MNHEY, CDR2 SVGAGI, per germline. V gave up 3 bases and J gave up 3 bases; unmatched junction bases: 9. In DNA form, the CDR3 reads TGTGCCAGCAGTTATGGGGCGAGCGGGAGGTACTACGAGCAGTACTTC. It encodes CASSYGASGRYYEQYF.

The rearrangement uses TRBV25-1 and TRBJ1-1; possibly TRBD1 for D (6 bases). V lost 3 bases and J lost 1, with 9 bases in between. The CDR3 is 14 residues long. The germline CDR1 and CDR2 sequences are MGHDK and SYGVNS. CDR3 amino acids: CASSDRGPNTEAFF. The CDR3 coding sequence is TGTGCCAGCAGTGACAGGGGACCGAACACTGAAGCTTTCTTT.

This clone was seen more than once but under ten times. The V call is TRBV5-1, the J call TRBJ2-1; 10 bases match TRBD1. This CDR3 contains 15 residues. Germline CDR1 and CDR2: SGHRS and YFSETQ. V lost 2 bases, J lost 4 bases, and 3 bases stayed unmatched. CDR3 sequence reads: CASSFGTGAYNEQFF. DNA of the CDR3: TGCGCCAGCAGCTTCGGGACAGGGGCTTACAATGAGCAGTTCTTC.

This clone was seen a handful of times. The V gene is TRBV7-2, the J gene TRBJ1-1; D remains ambiguous. V lost 0 bases, J lost 8 bases, and 10 bases lay in between. The CDR3 extends over 13 amino acids. In germline, CDR1 is SGHTA, CDR2 FQGNSA. The CDR3 reads CASSLAVGSEAFF. The CDR3 DNA reads TGTGCCAGCAGCTTAGCGGTGGGGAGCGAAGCTTTCTTT.

The chain joins TRBV2 to TRBJ1-5; D not certain. The CDR3 sequence is 15 residues long. V was cut by 6 bases and J by 0 bases, with 12 bases left in between. From germline, CDR1 is SNHLY and CDR2 FYNNEI. The CDR3 bases are TGTGCCAGCAGGCGTGAGAGTTATAGCAATCAGCCCCAGCATTTT. Translation: CASRRESYSNQPQHF.

The chain is built from TRBV6-5 and TRBJ2-7, with 12 bases matching TRBD2. The ends lost 0 bases at V and 4 bases at J; junction bases unmatched: 1. The CDR3 loop spans 15 amino acids. Germline loops: CDR1 MNHEY, CDR2 SVGAGI. CDR3 sequence: CASSYSGLAGYEQYF. For the CDR3, the DNA is TGTGCCAGCAGTTACTCCGGACTAGCGGGATACGAGCAGTACTTC.

This rearrangement joins TRBV2 to TRBJ2-7, with 10 bases that match TRBD1. The CDR3 has 17 residues. The trim removed 7 bases at V and 4 bases at J, leaving 16 bases unmatched. The germline CDR1 and CDR2 sequences are SNHLY and FYNNEI. The CDR3 coding sequence is TGTGCCAGCACCCGAACGCCCGGGACAGGGGAAGGGTACGAGCAGTACTTC. It encodes CASTRTPGTGEGYEQYF.

This clone appeared a few times. The CDR3 loop reads CAWMGQGFGNTIYF. CDR3 DNA sequence: TGTGCCTGGATGGGACAGGGGTTCGGAAACACCATATATTTT. The J gene is TRBJ1-3, the V gene TRBV30; TRBD1 matches 10 bases. The CDR3 is made up of 14 amino acids. The V gene's germline CDR1 is GTSNPN and CDR2 SVGIG (reference sequence). The V and J ends lost 4 bases and 4 bases, in that order; junction bases with no gene match: 4.

The chain links TRBV28 to TRBJ1-5; D unclear. The length of the CDR3 is 15 residues. The ends were cut back, 6 bases at V and 1 base at J, with 13 bases in the middle. The germline gives CDR1 MDHEN, CDR2 SYDVKM. DNA of the CDR3: TGTGCCAGCAGCTTTAGAGGTAGAAGCAATCAGCCCCAGCATTTT. It encodes CASSFRGRSNQPQHF.

The rearrangement uses TRBV18 and TRBJ2-3; TRBD2 matches 8 bases. The CDR3 runs to 15 residues. Germline assignment: CDR1 KGHSH and CDR2 LQKENI. With V trimmed by 5 bases and J by 5 bases, 9 bases remained unmatched. The CDR3 reads CASSTSGGRGDTQYF. CDR3 sequence (DNA): TGTGCCAGCTCAACTAGCGGAGGGCGGGGAGATACGCAGTATTTT.